This record concerns one TCR beta chain sequence. Clones were read by immunoSEQ multiplex PCR, and TCRdb kept only the in-frame ones, dropping some. The data show 65,000 to 100,000 clones, with about nine tenths seen just once and 17% held by the top ten. J was trimmed by 9 bases and V by 3 bases; bases with no gene match: 11. The CDR3 contains 15 residues. CDR1 and CDR2 (germline): GTSNPN, SVGIG (reference sequence). The source of the sample is a study of control samples from healthy donors and cancer patients. The clonotype comes from a man aged 45 to 65 in good health. This sequence joins TRBV30 and TRBJ1-6, with TRBD1 matching 7 bases. The sample was blood. As DNA, the CDR3 is TGTGCCTGGAGAGTCGGGACAGCGAAGGGTTCACCCCTCCACTTT. This translates into CAWRVGTAKGSPLHF.